This T cell receptor beta chain was sequenced during a study of T cells in Graves' hyperthyroidism and ophthalmopathy. Clinical symptoms, serum thyroxine, TRAb, thyroid ultrasound and orbital computed tomography informed diagnoses. Amplified TCR beta CDR3 regions came from RNA transcripts. HTBI primers drove first-round RT-PCR of the TCR CDR3. TCRdb called the multiplex PCR reads again in MiXCR, with one record for every CDR3 protein. Among approximately 700,000 distinct CDR3 sequences listed, around 15% were seen once. CDR1 GTSNPN and CDR2 SVGIG come from the germline V gene (reference sequence). The CDR3 is 15 residues long. Trimming took 3 bases from V and 8 from J, leaving 20 bases between them.

This chain connects TRBV30 to TRBJ2-1; D might be TRBD1 (6 bases). The sample was blood. The receptor's source is a man between 18 and 29 years old with Graves' hyperthyroidism. CDR3 bases: TGTGCCTGGAGGAGGGGGAATATTATTGAGGATGAGCAGTTCTTC. It is translated as CAWRRGNIIEDEQFF. The complete variable domain, with remaining parts taken from reference TRBV30 and TRBJ2-1, reads SQTIHQWPATLVQPVGSPLSLECTVEGTSNPNLYWYRQAAGRGLQLLFYSVGIGQISSEVPQNLSASRPQDRQFILSSKKLLLSDSGFYLCAWRRGNIIEDEQFFGPGTRLTVL.